One sample yielded the 27 T cell receptor beta chains listed below, sequenced in a study of blood T cells in healthy people across ages (dated by TCRdb to about 2015). Preparation of the library involved 5' RACE. Sequencing took place on an Illumina HiSeq 2500. The second PCR ran for about 7 to 11 cycles and used a J-beta primer mix along with a sample-barcoded 5' primer. The public reads were reanalyzed by TCRdb: fastp trimming at Q25, MiXCR alignment, in-frame beta chains only. Rows with one shared CDR3 protein collapse into an entry with the most common genes and DNA. The sample profile shows some 930,000 distinct CDR3 sequences; around 29% of them were found once. The ten largest clones take up 10% to 13% of the sample. The same sample was also used in a study of T cells of mothers and their children.

Material for sequencing was blood. The receptors originated from a woman aged 40-49 years in good health.

This clonotype was seen more than once but under ten times. V is TRBV3-1 and J is TRBJ2-1; D is unclear. Trimming stripped 1 base from V and 9 bases from J, with 7 bases between. This CDR3 has 12 amino acids. Looked up from germline, CDR1 is LGHDT and CDR2 is YNNKEL (reference sequence). The CDR3 reads CASSQGESEQFF. In nucleotides, the CDR3 is TGTGCCAGCAGCCAAGGAGAATCTGAGCAGTTCTTC.

In this sample, this clonotype turned up a few times. This chain links TRBV27 with TRBJ1-5; D call uncertain. The V end lost 4 bases, the J end lost 2 bases, and 9 bases lay between the germline ends. Germline V gives CDR1 MNHEY, CDR2 SMNVEV (reference sequence). The CDR3 loop spans 14 amino acids. In DNA, the CDR3 is TGTGCCAGCAGTTCTGCGCGGGGCAATCAGCCCCAGCATTTT. The encoded protein is CASSSARGNQPQHF.

The chain recombines TRBV28 with TRBJ1-2, with D perhaps TRBD1 (6 bases). V lost 5 bases to trimming and J lost 2 bases, with 9 bases between them. Germline loops: CDR1 MDHEN, CDR2 SYDVKM. The CDR3 loop spans 13 amino acids. CDR3 sequence reads: CASSPGVNYGYTF. The CDR3 coding sequence is TGTGCCAGCAGTCCAGGGGTCAACTATGGCTACACCTTC.

As to this clonotype: A much larger clone is a single base away; this may be a read error. V is TRBV25-1 and J is TRBJ2-7, with TRBD2 matching over 10 bases. The CDR3 loop spans 13 amino acids. V gave up 7 bases and J gave up 6 bases; unmatched junction bases: 6. From germline, CDR1 is MGHDK and CDR2 SYGVNS. CDR3 loop: CASMGLALGEQYF. In DNA form, the CDR3 reads TGTGCCAGCATGGGACTAGCGTTGGGCGAGCAGTACTTC.

The chain uses TRBV19 and TRBJ1-1; D ambiguous. The CDR3 runs 13 residues. Germline V gene data show CDR1 as LNHDA and CDR2 as SQIVND (reference sequence). The V end lost 3 bases, the J end lost 5 bases, and 10 bases lay between the germline ends. The CDR3, as DNA: TGTGCCAGTAGTATCGTGGGGAGGACTGAAGCTTTCTTT. This sequence encodes CASSIVGRTEAFF.

Ten or more counts support this clonotype. This chain uses TRBV7-2 with TRBJ2-1; 7 bases match TRBD1. V lost 3 bases, J lost 7 bases, and 9 bases stayed unmatched. This CDR3 has 15 amino acids. Germline CDR1 reads SGHTA; CDR2 reads FQGNSA. In DNA, the CDR3 is TGTGCCAGCAGCTTGGGGACAGTTGTGGGAAATGAGCAGTTCTTC. It specifies CASSLGTVVGNEQFF.

This rearrangement joins TRBV5-1 to TRBJ1-1; weak D call: TRBD1 (5 bases). Per the germline V gene, CDR1 is SGHRS and CDR2 is YFSETQ. CDR3 length: 15 residues. Trimming removed 4 bases from V and 8 bases from J, with 21 bases in between. In nucleotides, the CDR3 is TGCGCCAGCAGCCCCGCGGGTAGACAGCCGGGAGAAGCTTTCTTT. Residues: CASSPAGRQPGEAFF.

The gene calls are TRBV20-1 and TRBJ2-3, with TRBD2 matching over 9 bases. The trim removed 0 bases at V and 4 bases at J, leaving 8 bases unmatched. The CDR3 spans 16 residues. CDR1 and CDR2 from the germline V gene are DFQATT and SNEGSKA (reference sequence). CDR3 protein: CSARDSRGGRPDTQYF. Here the CDR3 DNA reads TGCAGTGCTAGAGATTCGCGGGGGGGACGGCCAGATACGCAGTATTTT.

This clonotype was recorded at least ten times. The chain links TRBV5-1 to TRBJ2-7; 8 bases line up with TRBD1. The CDR3 has 15 residues. The V and J ends lost 4 bases and 0 bases, in that order; junction bases with no gene match: 6. Germline values: CDR1 SGHRS, CDR2 YFSETQ. Here the CDR3 DNA reads TGCGCCAGCAGCCCAAGACAGGGGACCTCCTACGAGCAGTACTTC. Translating it yields CASSPRQGTSYEQYF.

This clonotype was counted a few times. The chain joins TRBV6-5 to TRBJ2-3, with 12 bases that match TRBD1. The CDR3 loop spans 15 amino acids. The J segment lost 4 bases and the V segment lost 4 bases, leaving 3 bases of the junction unmatched. Germline V gives CDR1 MNHEY, CDR2 SVGAGI. The CDR3 loop is CASSSGTGGADTQYF. The CDR3 DNA reads TGTGCCAGCAGTTCCGGGACAGGGGGCGCAGATACGCAGTATTTT.

The gene calls are TRBV7-6 and TRBJ1-6; 7 bases map to TRBD1. The V and J ends lost 1 base and 7 bases, in that order; junction bases with no gene match: 7. The CDR3 sequence is 16 residues long. Germline lookup yields CDR1 SGHVS and CDR2 FNYEAQ. CDR3 DNA sequence: TGTGCCAGCAGCTTAGATGCCGGGACAGCAAATTCACCCCTCCACTTT. Amino acids: CASSLDAGTANSPLHF.

This clonotype was counted many times. The CDR3 sequence: CASSLELSSYNSPLHF. In DNA form, the CDR3 reads TGCGCCAGCAGCTTGGAACTAAGCTCCTATAATTCACCCCTCCACTTT. The chain couples TRBV5-1 to TRBJ1-6; D uncertain. The V gene lost 0 bases and the J gene lost 0 bases, with 7 bases spanning the gap. Germline V gives CDR1 SGHRS, CDR2 YFSETQ. This CDR3 is 16 amino acids long.

The sample holds a few counts of this clonotype. The gene calls are TRBV5-1 and TRBJ2-5; the match to TRBD2 covers 15 bases. Germline CDR1 SGHRS, CDR2 YFSETQ. The CDR3 has 17 amino acids. J was trimmed by 2 bases and V by 4 bases; bases with no gene match: 6. CDR3 protein: CASSRRTSGGGQETQYF. The CDR3 nucleotides are TGCGCCAGCAGCCGTAGGACTAGCGGGGGGGGACAAGAGACCCAGTACTTC.

This clonotype has a handful of counts. V is TRBV12-3 or TRBV12-4 and J is TRBJ1-2; the D gene is possibly TRBD1 (5 bases). The CDR3 consists of 14 residues. Trimming stripped 6 bases from V and 8 bases from J, with 19 bases between. The CDR3 spells CASRGGEAVGGYTF. CDR3 DNA: TGTGCCAGCAGGGGGGGTGAGGCGGTTGGAGGCTACACCTTC.

This clonotype was observed at least ten times. This CDR3 is CASSPDRNEQYF. The CDR3 nucleotides are TGTGCCAGCTCACCGGATAGGAACGAGCAGTACTTC. The rearrangement uses TRBV18 and TRBJ2-7; no reliable D call. CDR1 KGHSH and CDR2 LQKENI come from the germline V gene. CDR3 length equals 12 residues. Trimming stripped 3 bases from V and 5 bases from J, with 8 bases between.

At least ten counts were recorded for this clonotype. The junction does not match germline at one end; this may be a read error. The rearrangement links TRBV7-7 to TRBJ2-5, with 8 bases aligning to TRBD1. The CDR3 spans 15 residues. Germline CDR1 SSHAT, CDR2 FNYEAQ (reference sequence). The CDR3 coding sequence is TGTGCTAGCAGCTCCGGACAGGGATGGCAAGAGACCCAGTACTTC. It yields the protein CASSSGQGWQETQYF.

This clonotype turned up a few times. The chain couples TRBV7-9 to TRBJ2-5; no clear D. The J call may be incorrect, as the DNA end agrees better with TRBJ2-7. The length of the CDR3 is 12 residues. The V gene's germline CDR1 is SEHNR and CDR2 FQNEAQ (reference sequence). This CDR3 reads CASSSLGHEQYF. Here the CDR3 DNA reads TGTGCCAGCAGCTCCCTAGGACACGAGCAGTACTTC.

This clonotype was counted ten times or more. The chain joins TRBV2 to TRBJ2-7, with D perhaps TRBD1 (5 bases). Germline values: CDR1 SNHLY, CDR2 FYNNEI. There are 13 residues in the CDR3. The V end was cut by 1 base, the J end by 5 bases, with 9 bases between. The CDR3 protein is CASSEGRANEQYF. As DNA, the CDR3 is TGTGCCAGCAGTGAAGGCAGGGCCAACGAGCAGTACTTC.

The CDR3 region is CASAVMGLGVGAQYF. DNA for the CDR3: TGTGCCAGCGCCGTGATGGGGTTGGGGGTCGGGGCCCAGTACTTC. The chain carries TRBV28 and TRBJ2-5, with D perhaps matching TRBD1 or TRBD2 (5 bases each). This CDR3 has 15 residues. Germline loops: CDR1 MDHEN, CDR2 SYDVKM. Trimming stripped 8 bases from V and 9 bases from J, with 25 bases between.

This clonotype turned up a few times. The J gene is TRBJ1-2, the V gene TRBV7-2; D uncertain. The CDR3 consists of 12 residues. V was trimmed by 2 bases and J by 8 bases, leaving 9 bases between them. The germline V gene encodes CDR1 SGHTA and CDR2 FQGNSA. The CDR3 DNA reads as TGTGCCAGCAGCTTATCAGCGTTGGGCTACACCTTC. The encoded protein is CASSLSALGYTF. The whole variable domain, filled in from reference TRBV7-2 and TRBJ1-2, reads GAGVSQSPSNKVTEKGKDVELRCDPISGHTALYWYRQSLGQGLEFLIYFQGNSAPDKSGLPSDRFSAERTGGSVSTLTIQRTQQEDSAVYLCASSLSALGYTFGSGTRLTVV.

This chain joins TRBV20-1 and TRBJ2-3; D is unclear. This CDR3 spans 16 amino acids. Per the germline V gene, CDR1 is DFQATT and CDR2 is SNEGSKA (reference sequence). Trimming took off 1 base at V and 2 bases at J, with 16 bases between the two ends. The CDR3 nucleotides are TGCAGTGCTAGAGTTGACGTTCTTCAAAACACAGATACGCAGTATTTT. It is translated as CSARVDVLQNTDTQYF.

This clonotype was counted between two and nine times. A much more abundant neighbour one base away suggests this may be a read error. The V and J genes are TRBV18 and TRBJ1-1; D is ambiguous. Germline assignment: CDR1 KGHSH and CDR2 LQKENI. The length of the CDR3 is 13 residues. In DNA form, the CDR3 reads TGTGTCAGCGGCCGTACTGGAAACACTGAAGCTTTCTTT. The encoded protein is CVSGRTGNTEAFF.

V usage is TRBV4-3 and J usage is TRBJ2-1, with 11 positions matching TRBD2. This CDR3 has 17 residues. Germline values: CDR1 LGHNA, CDR2 YSLEER. J was trimmed by 7 bases and V by 0 bases; bases with no gene match: 8. CDR3 protein: CASSQELAGGGGNEQFF. The CDR3 coding sequence is TGCGCCAGCAGCCAAGAGCTAGCGGGGGGCGGCGGAAATGAGCAGTTCTTC.

This clonotype appeared a few times. V is TRBV6-6 and J is TRBJ1-1, with TRBD1 identical over 10 bases. CDR1 and CDR2 from the germline V gene are MNHNY and SVGAGI (reference sequence). The CDR3 sequence is 15 residues long. The trim removed 4 bases at V and 11 bases at J, leaving 13 bases unmatched. CDR3 DNA sequence: TGTGCCAGCAGTTCCCCGGGACAGGGGTTTACTGGGGCTTTCTTT. This gives the protein CASSSPGQGFTGAFF.

The gene calls are TRBV7-3 and TRBJ2-1; 9 bases are a match to TRBD2. The CDR3 spans 16 residues. Unmatched junction bases numbered 13, after V lost 5 bases and J lost 8 bases. Germline-derived CDR1 and CDR2 are SGHTA and FQGTGA. The CDR3 nucleotides are TGTGCCAGCAGCCCCCTGGGAGCGGGGGGCAGGGATGAGCAGTTCTTC. Translating it yields CASSPLGAGGRDEQFF. The full variable domain, with the rest looked up from reference TRBV7-3 and TRBJ2-1, is GAGVSQTPSNKVTEKGKYVELRCDPISGHTALYWYRQSLGQGPEFLIYFQGTGAADDSGLPNDRFFAVRPEGSVSTLKIQRTERGDSAVYLCASSPLGAGGRDEQFFGPGTRLTVL.

A word on this clonotype: An end of the junction differs from the germline gene, which may be a read error. The V and J genes are TRBV29-1 and TRBJ1-1; 10 bases match TRBD1. The CDR3 runs to 13 residues. CDR1 and CDR2 from the germline V gene are SQVTM and ANQGSEA. CDR3 nucleotide sequence: TGCGGCGTTAAGGGACAGGGGATAACTGAAGCTTTCTTT. Translation gives CGVKGQGITEAFF. The complete variable domain, with remaining parts taken from reference TRBV29-1 and TRBJ1-1, reads SAVISQKPSRDICQRGTSLTIQCQVDSQVTMMFWYRQQPGQSLTLIATANQGSEATYESGFVIDKFPISRPNLTFSTLTVSNMSPEDSSIYLCGVKGQGITEAFFGQGTRLTVV.

The V gene is TRBV12-3 or TRBV12-4, the J gene TRBJ2-5, with D uncertain. The CDR3 has 14 residues. V was clipped by 4 bases and J by 5 bases, with 14 bases between them. The chain's CDR3 is CASSYTIPGETQYF. CDR3 DNA: TGTGCCAGCAGTTACACAATTCCTGGGGAGACCCAGTACTTC.